These 6 T cell receptor beta chains came from one sample sequenced in a study of T cells after yellow fever vaccination (dated by TCRdb to between 2017 and 2020). The library was built by means of 5' RACE. The sample was run on an Illumina NovaSeq 6000. Using fastp trimming at Q25 and MiXCR clonotype assembly, TCRdb reanalyzed the public sequencing data and kept in-frame beta chains. All rows with the same CDR3 protein become a single entry with the most common DNA and genes. Here the sample has fewer than 350,000 distinct CDR3 sequences; 3.6% occur a single time. The ten top clones hold about a quarter of the sample. The sample's treatment or condition, from its label and the paper: live attenuated yellow fever vaccine strain. Sequencing was performed on PBMCs, taken on the day of the yellow fever booster vaccination. These TCRs come from a young man who received the YFV17D yellow fever vaccine.

This clonotype was counted many times. This sequence joins TRBV14 and TRBJ2-5; either TRBD1 or TRBD2 may fit D (5 bases each). From germline, CDR1 is SGHDN and CDR2 FVKESK. V was cut by 1 base and J by 1 base, with 13 bases left in between. The CDR3 has 16 amino acids. The CDR3 reads CASSQGRGGFQETQYF. As DNA, the CDR3 is TGTGCCAGCAGCCAAGGACGGGGCGGCTTCCAAGAGACCCAGTACTTC.

This clonotype was recorded many times. The CDR3 coding sequence is TGCGCCAGCAGCCGGAGCAGTAATGAAAAACTGTTTTTT. Protein: CASSRSSNEKLFF. This chain joins TRBV5-1 and TRBJ1-4; D call uncertain. CDR1 and CDR2 (germline): SGHRS, YFSETQ. The CDR3 totals 13 residues. V was shortened by 4 bases and J by 4 bases, with 8 bases between the two germline ends.

V and J are TRBV5-1 and TRBJ2-5; possible D gene TRBD1, 6 bases. V lost 0 bases to trimming and J lost 5 bases, with 26 bases between them. The length of the CDR3 is 19 residues. Germline CDR1 reads SGHRS; CDR2 reads YFSETQ. The CDR3 reads CASSLGSGTYPAFLETQYF. The CDR3 DNA is TGCGCCAGCAGCTTGGGGAGTGGGACATACCCAGCCTTTTTGGAGACCCAGTACTTC.

Ten or more counts support this clonotype. V usage is TRBV3-1 and J usage is TRBJ2-2; tentative D call: TRBD2 (6 bases). The CDR3 consists of 16 residues. Germline CDR1 is LGHDT and CDR2 is YNNKEL (reference sequence). Trimming pared 0 bases from V and 6 bases from J, leaving 14 bases between. This chain's CDR3 is CASSQERGSLAGELFF. CDR3 DNA sequence: TGTGCCAGCAGCCAAGAACGGGGGAGTCTCGCCGGGGAGCTGTTTTTT.

This clonotype was recorded many times. The DNA of the CDR3 is TGCGCCAGCAGCTTGGGACTAGCGGGGGACAATGAGCAGTTCTTC. The encoded protein is CASSLGLAGDNEQFF. The chain combines TRBV5-1 with TRBJ2-1; TRBD2 matches 12 bases. V was clipped by 0 bases and J by 5 bases; unmatched bases: 0. The germline V gene has CDR1 SGHRS and CDR2 YFSETQ. The CDR3 is 15 residues long. The full variable domain, with the rest looked up from reference TRBV5-1 and TRBJ2-1, is KAGVTQTPRYLIKTRGQQVTLSCSPISGHRSVSWYQQTPGQGLQFLFEYFSETQRNKGNFPGRFSGRQFSNSRSEMNVSTLELGDSALYLCASSLGLAGDNEQFFGPGTRLTVL.

In its sample, this clonotype was seen many times. The chain is built from TRBV4-3 and TRBJ1-3; no firm D call. Germline CDR1 and CDR2: LGHNA and YSLEER. The CDR3 has 17 residues. The V and J ends lost 1 base and 1 base respectively, with 14 bases between them. The CDR3 bases are TGCGCCAGCAGCCAAGCCCCCCGGGGAGGGTCTGGAAACACCATATATTTT. Protein: CASSQAPRGGSGNTIYF.